The source of this T cell receptor beta chain is a study of blood T cells in healthy people across ages. Broader study findings: PBMCs were not sorted, which prevented a conclusive comparison of naive versus antigen-experienced cells.

PCR was performed a second time for about 7 to 11 cycles using a sample-barcoded 5' primer and a J-beta primer mix. One entry per CDR3 protein results from TCRdb running MiXCR on the 5' RACE reads. The data contain 800,000 to 950,000 distinct CDR3 sequences, approximately 32% of them singletons. In regard to this clonotype: Its antigen is undetermined.

The CDR3 has 17 residues. The V gene's germline CDR1 is MNHNY and CDR2 SVGAGI (reference sequence). V lost 6 bases, J lost 6 bases, and 12 bases stayed unmatched. These same records also appear under a second study, on T cells of mothers and their children. Per that paper: There was no detection of any persistent microchimeric T cell clones.

V and J are TRBV6-6 and TRBJ2-2; 11 bases are shared with TRBD1. The receptor comes from a woman in her thirties or forties in good health. Sequencing used blood. This CDR3 reads CASRGVLGQGASGELFF. In DNA, the CDR3 is TGTGCCAGCAGGGGAGTGTTAGGACAGGGGGCATCCGGGGAGCTGTTTTTT.